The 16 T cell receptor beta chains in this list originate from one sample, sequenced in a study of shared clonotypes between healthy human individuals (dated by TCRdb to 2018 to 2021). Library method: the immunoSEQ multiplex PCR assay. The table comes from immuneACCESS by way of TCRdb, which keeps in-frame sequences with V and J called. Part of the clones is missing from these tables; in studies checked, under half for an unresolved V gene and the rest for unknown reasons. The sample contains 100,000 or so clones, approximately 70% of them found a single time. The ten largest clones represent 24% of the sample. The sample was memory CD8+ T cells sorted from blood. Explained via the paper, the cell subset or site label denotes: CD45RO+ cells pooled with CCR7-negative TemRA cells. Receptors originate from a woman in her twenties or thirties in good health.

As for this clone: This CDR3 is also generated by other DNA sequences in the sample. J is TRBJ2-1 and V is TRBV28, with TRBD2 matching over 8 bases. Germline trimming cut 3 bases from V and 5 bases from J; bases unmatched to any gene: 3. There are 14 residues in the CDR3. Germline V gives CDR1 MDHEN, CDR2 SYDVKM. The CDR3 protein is CASSFSGGDNEQFF. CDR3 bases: TGTGCCAGCAGTTTCAGCGGGGGAGACAATGAGCAGTTCTTC.

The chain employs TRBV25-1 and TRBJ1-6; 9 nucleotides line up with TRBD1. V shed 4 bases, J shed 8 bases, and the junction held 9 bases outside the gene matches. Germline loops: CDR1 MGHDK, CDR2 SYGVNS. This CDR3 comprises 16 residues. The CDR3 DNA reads TGTGCCAGCAGTGGTCGAATACAGGGGGCGCATTCACCCCTCCACTTT. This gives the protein CASSGRIQGAHSPLHF.

The CDR3 coding sequence is TGTGCCAGCAGCTCTCCCCGGGACTACCCGAGTAATGAGCAGTTCTTC. It encodes CASSSPRDYPSNEQFF. The J gene is TRBJ2-1, the V gene TRBV11-2; 7 nucleotides agree with TRBD2. The germline V gene has CDR1 SGHAT and CDR2 FQNNGV. V trimming: 4 bases; J trimming: 7 bases; junction bases outside the gene matches: 13. The length of the CDR3 is 16 residues.

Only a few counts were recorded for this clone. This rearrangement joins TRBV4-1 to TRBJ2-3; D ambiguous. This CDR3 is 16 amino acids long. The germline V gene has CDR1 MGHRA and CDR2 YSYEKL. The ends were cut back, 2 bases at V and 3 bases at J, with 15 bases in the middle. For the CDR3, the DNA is TGCGCCAGCAGCCAATCGGTGGGATTGAGGACAGATACGCAGTATTTT. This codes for CASSQSVGLRTDTQYF.

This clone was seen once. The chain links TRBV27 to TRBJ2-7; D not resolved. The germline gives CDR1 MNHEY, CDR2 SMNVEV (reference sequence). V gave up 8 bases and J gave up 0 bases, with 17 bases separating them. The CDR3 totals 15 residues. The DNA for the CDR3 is TGTGCCAGCTCCGCCCTTGGGCCGGTCTCCTACGAGCAGTACTTC. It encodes CASSALGPVSYEQYF.

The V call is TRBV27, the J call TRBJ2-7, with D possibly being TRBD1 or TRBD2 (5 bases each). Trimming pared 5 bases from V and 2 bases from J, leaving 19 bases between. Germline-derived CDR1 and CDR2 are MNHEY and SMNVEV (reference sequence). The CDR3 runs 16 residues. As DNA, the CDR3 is TGTGCCAGCAGTGGGTGGGACGGCTCCTACCCCTACGAGCAGTACTTC. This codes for CASSGWDGSYPYEQYF.

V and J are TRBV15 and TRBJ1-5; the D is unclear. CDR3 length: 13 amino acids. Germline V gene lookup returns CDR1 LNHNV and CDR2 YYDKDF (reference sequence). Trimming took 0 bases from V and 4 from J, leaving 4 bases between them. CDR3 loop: CATSRDWNQPQHF. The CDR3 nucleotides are TGTGCCACCAGCAGAGATTGGAATCAGCCCCAGCATTTT. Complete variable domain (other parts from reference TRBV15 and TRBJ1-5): DAMVIQNPRYQVTQFGKPVTLSCSQTLNHNVMYWYQQKSSQAPKLLFHYYDKDFNNEADTPDNFQSRRPNTSFCFLDIRSPGLGDTAMYLCATSRDWNQPQHFGDGTRLSIL.

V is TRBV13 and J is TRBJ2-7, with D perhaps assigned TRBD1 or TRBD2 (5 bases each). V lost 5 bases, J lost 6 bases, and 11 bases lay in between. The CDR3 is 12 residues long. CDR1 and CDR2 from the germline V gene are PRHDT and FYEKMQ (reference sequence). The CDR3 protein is CASSLDGGEQYF. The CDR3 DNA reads TGTGCCAGCAGCCTCGATGGGGGCGAGCAGTACTTC.

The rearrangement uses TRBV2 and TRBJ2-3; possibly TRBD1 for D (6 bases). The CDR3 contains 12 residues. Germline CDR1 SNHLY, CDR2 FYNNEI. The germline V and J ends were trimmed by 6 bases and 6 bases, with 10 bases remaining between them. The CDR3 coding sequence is TGTGCCAGCAGCCGGGACAACGATACGCAGTATTTT. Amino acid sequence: CASSRDNDTQYF.

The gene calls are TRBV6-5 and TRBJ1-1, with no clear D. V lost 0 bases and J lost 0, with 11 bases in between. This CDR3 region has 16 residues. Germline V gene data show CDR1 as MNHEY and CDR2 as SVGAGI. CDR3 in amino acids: CASSYSSLAMNTEAFF. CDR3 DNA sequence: TGTGCCAGCAGTTACTCGAGCCTGGCAATGAACACTGAAGCTTTCTTT.

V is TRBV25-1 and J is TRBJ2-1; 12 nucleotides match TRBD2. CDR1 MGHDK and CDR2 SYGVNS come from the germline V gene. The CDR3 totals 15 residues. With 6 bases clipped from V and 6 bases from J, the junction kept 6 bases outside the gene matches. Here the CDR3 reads CASSRLAGEINEQFF. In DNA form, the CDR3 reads TGTGCCAGCAGCAGACTAGCGGGAGAAATCAATGAGCAGTTCTTC.

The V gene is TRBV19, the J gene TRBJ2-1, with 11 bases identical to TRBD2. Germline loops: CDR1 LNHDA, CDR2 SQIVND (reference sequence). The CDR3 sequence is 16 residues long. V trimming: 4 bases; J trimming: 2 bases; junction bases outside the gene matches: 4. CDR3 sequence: CASSRLAGITYNEQFF. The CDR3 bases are TGTGCCAGTAGTAGACTAGCGGGAATTACCTACAATGAGCAGTTCTTC.

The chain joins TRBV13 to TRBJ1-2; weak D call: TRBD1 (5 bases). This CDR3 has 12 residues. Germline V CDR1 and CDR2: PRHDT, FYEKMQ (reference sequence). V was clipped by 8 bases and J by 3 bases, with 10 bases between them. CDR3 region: CASPGGYYGYTF. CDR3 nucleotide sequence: TGTGCCAGCCCCGGGGGATACTATGGCTACACCTTC.

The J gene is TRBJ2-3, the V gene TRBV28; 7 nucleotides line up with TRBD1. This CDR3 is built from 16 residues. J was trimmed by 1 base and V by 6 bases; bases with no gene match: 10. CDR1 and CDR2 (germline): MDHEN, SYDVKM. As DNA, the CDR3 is TGTGCCAGCAGCTCCGTTCCCGGACAGGGCACAGATACGCAGTATTTT. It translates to CASSSVPGQGTDTQYF.

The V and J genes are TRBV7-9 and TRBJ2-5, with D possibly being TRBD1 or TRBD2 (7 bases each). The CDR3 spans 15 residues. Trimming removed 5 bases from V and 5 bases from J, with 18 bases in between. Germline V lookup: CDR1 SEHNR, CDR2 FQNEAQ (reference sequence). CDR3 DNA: TGTGCCAGCAGCCCGGTCCGACAGGGAGGGGAGACCCAGTACTTC. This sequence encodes CASSPVRQGGETQYF.

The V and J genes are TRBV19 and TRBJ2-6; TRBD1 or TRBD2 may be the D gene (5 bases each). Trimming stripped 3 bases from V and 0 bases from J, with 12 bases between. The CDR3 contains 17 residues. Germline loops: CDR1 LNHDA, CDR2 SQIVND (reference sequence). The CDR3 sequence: CASSIGVGASGANVLTF. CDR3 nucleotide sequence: TGTGCCAGTAGTATTGGGGTCGGGGCCTCTGGGGCCAACGTCCTGACTTTC.